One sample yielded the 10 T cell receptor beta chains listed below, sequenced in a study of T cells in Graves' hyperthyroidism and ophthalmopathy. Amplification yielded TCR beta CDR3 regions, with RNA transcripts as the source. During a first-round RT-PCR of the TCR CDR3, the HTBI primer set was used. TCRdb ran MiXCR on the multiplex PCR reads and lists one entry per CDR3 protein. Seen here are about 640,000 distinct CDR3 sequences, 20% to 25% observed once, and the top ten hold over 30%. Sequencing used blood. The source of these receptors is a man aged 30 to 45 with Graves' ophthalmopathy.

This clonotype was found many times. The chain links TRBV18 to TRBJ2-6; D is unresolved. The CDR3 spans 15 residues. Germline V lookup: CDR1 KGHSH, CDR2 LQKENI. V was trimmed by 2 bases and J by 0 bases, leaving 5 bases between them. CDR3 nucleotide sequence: TGTGCCAGCTCACCAGCCCCCTCTGGGGCCAACGTCCTGACTTTC. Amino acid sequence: CASSPAPSGANVLTF.

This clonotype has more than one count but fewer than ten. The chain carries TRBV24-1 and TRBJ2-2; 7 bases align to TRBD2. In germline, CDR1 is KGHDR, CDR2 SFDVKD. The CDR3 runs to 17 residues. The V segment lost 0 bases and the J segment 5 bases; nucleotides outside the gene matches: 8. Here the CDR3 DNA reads TGTGCCACCAGTGATTTGAGGGCGGGAGCGTTTACCGGGGAGCTGTTTTTT. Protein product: CATSDLRAGAFTGELFF.

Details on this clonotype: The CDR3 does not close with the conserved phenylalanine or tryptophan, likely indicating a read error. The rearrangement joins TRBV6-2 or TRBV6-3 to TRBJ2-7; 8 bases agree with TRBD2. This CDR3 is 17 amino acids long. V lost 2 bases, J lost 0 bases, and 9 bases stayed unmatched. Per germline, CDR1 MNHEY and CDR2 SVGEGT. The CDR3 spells CASSYPIGGGSSYEQYL. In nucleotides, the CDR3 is TGTGCCAGCAGTTACCCCATCGGGGGGGGGAGCTCCTACGAGCAGTACCTC.

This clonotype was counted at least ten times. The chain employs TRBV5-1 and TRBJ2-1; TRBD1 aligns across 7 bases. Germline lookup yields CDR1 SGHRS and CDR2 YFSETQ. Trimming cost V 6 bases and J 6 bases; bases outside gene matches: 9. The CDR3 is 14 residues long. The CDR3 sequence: CASTLGWDSNEQFF. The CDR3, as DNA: TGCGCCAGCACCCTGGGGTGGGACAGCAATGAGCAGTTCTTC.

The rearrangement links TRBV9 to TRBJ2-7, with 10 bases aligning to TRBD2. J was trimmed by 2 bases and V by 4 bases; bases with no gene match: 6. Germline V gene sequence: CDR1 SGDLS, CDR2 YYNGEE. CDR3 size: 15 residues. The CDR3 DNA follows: TGTGCCAGCAGCCCTCCTAGCGGGGGTGCCTACGAGCAGTACTTC. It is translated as CASSPPSGGAYEQYF.

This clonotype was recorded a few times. The CDR3: CASSYTFRLAGPGELFF. The CDR3 coding sequence is TGTGCCAGCAGTTACACATTTCGGCTAGCGGGACCCGGGGAGCTGTTTTTT. The chain has TRBV6-2 or TRBV6-3 and TRBJ2-2; 9 bases are shared with TRBD2. Germline CDR1 is MNHEY and CDR2 is SVGEGT. The J segment lost 6 bases and the V segment lost 2 bases, leaving 10 bases of the junction unmatched. The CDR3 totals 17 residues.

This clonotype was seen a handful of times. CDR3 nucleotide sequence: TGTGCCAGCAGTCCCCCGGGACTGGTTAACAATGAGCAGTTCTTC. Amino acids: CASSPPGLVNNEQFF. The chain carries TRBV27 and TRBJ2-1; possibly TRBD2 for D (6 bases). This CDR3 is 15 amino acids long. The V gene's germline CDR1 is MNHEY and CDR2 SMNVEV (reference sequence). The V end lost 5 bases, the J end lost 5 bases, and 16 bases lay between the germline ends.

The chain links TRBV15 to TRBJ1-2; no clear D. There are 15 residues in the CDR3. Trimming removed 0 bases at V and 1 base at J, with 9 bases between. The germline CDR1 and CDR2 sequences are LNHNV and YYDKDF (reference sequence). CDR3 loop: CATSRDYSDNYGYTF. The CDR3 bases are TGTGCCACCAGCAGAGATTACAGTGATAACTATGGCTACACCTTC.

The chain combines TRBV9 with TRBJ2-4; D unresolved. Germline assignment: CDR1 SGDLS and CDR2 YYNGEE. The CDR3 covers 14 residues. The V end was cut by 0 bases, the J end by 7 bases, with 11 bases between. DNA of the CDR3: TGTGCCAGCAGCGTAGGTGGATCTGGGAACATTCAGTACTTC. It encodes CASSVGGSGNIQYF.

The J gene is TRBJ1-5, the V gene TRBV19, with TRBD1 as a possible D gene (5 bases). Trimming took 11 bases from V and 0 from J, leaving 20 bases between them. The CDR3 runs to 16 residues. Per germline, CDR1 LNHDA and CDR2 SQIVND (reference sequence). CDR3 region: CACNTGLRYSNQPQHF. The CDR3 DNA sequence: TGTGCCTGTAATACGGGGCTCCGTTATAGCAATCAGCCCCAGCATTTT.